What follows describes a single T cell receptor beta chain. This specimen comes from a study of identical twins. The CDR3 runs to 13 residues. The V gene lost 0 bases and the J gene lost 9 bases, with 8 bases spanning the gap. Germline V gene sequence: CDR1 MNHNS, CDR2 SASEGT. MiXCR, run by TCRdb on the 5' RACE reads, gives a single entry per CDR3 protein. The data show more than 400,000 distinct CDR3 sequences, around 15% seen once. These data are also associated with another study on yellow fever vaccine responses in identical twins.

The source is a woman between 18 and 30 years old in good health. V is TRBV6-1 and J is TRBJ2-2; D unclear. Specimen: CD4+ T cells sorted from blood. Written as DNA, the CDR3 is TGTGCCAGCAGTGAAGCGGGTACCCGGGAGCTGTTTTTT. This sequence encodes CASSEAGTRELFF.